This T cell receptor beta chain came from a study of T-cell memory formation after mild COVID-19. The CDR3 runs 15 residues. The germline gives CDR1 ENHRY, CDR2 SYGVKD. V was pared by 6 bases and J by 2 bases, with 15 bases between. Points from the study as a whole: Some clones that responded turned up in pre-infection memory, which suggests that cross-reactive memory joined in. The main location of contracting CD4+ clones was CM and EM, and that of contracting CD8+ clones was EMRA.

Only a few counts were recorded for this clonotype. Its antigen is unknown. In TCRdb, the 5' RACE reads were re-called with MiXCR into one record per CDR3 protein. The table shows about 500,000 distinct CDR3 sequences, with roughly 22% occurring only once. Sequences were obtained from PBMCs or a T cell subset sorted from them (not recorded which). V and J are TRBV10-3 and TRBJ2-3; D possibly corresponds to TRBD2 (6 bases). The receptor's source is an adult woman who had mild COVID-19 (a few samples of this study predate the infection). Cell type and time point are not known. The CDR3 nucleotides are TGTGCCATCAGCCTGGAGGGAACCCTCACAGATACGCAGTATTTT. It codes for CAISLEGTLTDTQYF.